This T cell receptor beta chain appears in the sequencing data of a study of CD8+CD57+ T cells in acquired aplastic anemia. Study as a whole: Roughly 3 ug was the average amount of DNA from sorted CD4+ and CD8+ cells.

The germline V gene has CDR1 KGHSH and CDR2 LQKENI. The V end lost 5 bases, the J end lost 7 bases, and 12 bases lay between the germline ends. This CDR3 comprises 14 residues. The use of genomic DNA as template underpinned the TCR beta VDJ and CDR3 profiling. MiXCR, applied by TCRdb to the reads, yields one record per CDR3 protein. The sample has fewer than 250,000 distinct CDR3 sequences; around 59% are singletons. This chain links TRBV18 with TRBJ1-6; D is uncertain. This receptor was identified in a human donor in good health, serving as a control. The specimen sequenced was sorted CD4+, CD8+, or CD8+CD57+ T cells (not recorded which) from PBMCs. The CDR3 reads CASSSGFLNSPLHF. The CDR3 bases are TGTGCCAGCTCAAGCGGGTTTCTCAATTCACCCCTCCACTTT.